Here is one T cell receptor (beta chain) with its context. Its target antigen remains unknown. Per-base quality was not reported, and no clone a single base away is much larger than it. Library preparation employed the immunoSEQ multiplex PCR assay. RNA was extracted from all samples and reverse transcribed into cDNA, which served as template for TCR sequencing. First-strand cDNA was synthesized using SuperScript III with a 2:1 mix of oligo-dT and random hexamers. A synthetic immune receptor repertoire was used to gauge amplification bias, and whatever bias remained was removed computationally. In the source study's methods: Raw reads were preprocessed for error removal, and CDR3 was defined according to IMGT conventions as running from the conserved cysteine to phenylalanine. To get clonality, Shannon entropy was normalized by log2 of the number of productive unique TCRs and the result was subtracted from 1. CD4 or CD8 identity of scalp clones was inferred by cross-referencing scalp TCRbeta sequences with sorted blood CD4 and CD8 repertoires. Imported from immuneACCESS, the table was reduced by TCRdb to in-frame sequences with V and J called. These copies leave out some clones; in studies compared against another copy, an unresolved V gene accounts for under half, and the cause of the remainder is not known. V and J calls and clone size are given by that table; D and trimming were obtained from the DNA. The sample includes around 250,000 clones, with around two thirds observed a single time. The top ten clonotypes cover around 1.2% of the sample.

The sample's time point label, decoded: baseline before oral tofacitinib. Lesional scalp punch biopsies and peripheral blood were obtained from alopecia areata patients. PBMCs were isolated by density centrifugation and stained for CD3, CD4 and CD8, and CD4+ and CD8+ T cells were sorted on a FACSAria. Reading the germline V gene gives CDR1 SGHRS and CDR2 YFSETQ. Including cysteine and phenylalanine, the CDR3 has 13 amino acids. Only CDR3 DNA remains: 39 bases, in frame from the first base. V is shortened by 0 bases, J by 2 bases, and the region joining them spans 4 bases. These data come from a study of CD8+ T cells in alopecia areata (dated by TCRdb to about 2018). General notes on the study: The treated patients, all with moderate-to-severe alopecia areata, were enrolled in an open-label pilot trial of oral tofacitinib given at 5 to 10 mg twice daily. Patients received tofacitinib for 6 to 18 months and were then followed off drug for 6 months to check for delayed response and recurrence. To study T cell clonal expansion in alopecia areata, the researchers applied high-throughput TCRbeta sequencing to both the C3H/HeJ mouse model and human patients. Scalp tissue and sorted CD4+ and CD8+ peripheral blood T cells from patchy and totalis/universalis alopecia areata patients and from healthy controls were covered by human TCRbeta sequencing. Biopsies were taken from tofacitinib-treated patients at baseline and again at 4 and 24 weeks into treatment, and several of those patients also had a later scalp biopsy. Clonality in the scalp was compared among normal scalp (n=4), patchy alopecia areata scalp (n=8), and alopecia totalis/universalis scalp (n=8). The RNA source kit depended on sample type: the PAXgene miRNA kit for fixed scalp, the miRNeasy kit for PBMCs, and the RNeasy kit for mouse skin. TCRbeta CDR3 regions were amplified by immunoSEQ multiplex PCR using 35 Vbeta forward and 13 Jbeta reverse primers. Overall study outcomes, separate from this receptor: Resident alphabeta T cells in normal human skin are also sequenced, complicating scalp TCR repertoire analysis, unlike mouse skin dominated by gammadelta T cells. Lesional scalp, especially in alopecia totalis/universalis, showed higher clonality and more expanded CD8+ clones than normal scalp, suggesting antigenic drive. Compared with mice, TCR sequences shared between patients were less clear, possibly partly because of HLA diversity across the patient population.

In this chain, TRBV5-1 is recombined with TRBJ2-3, with the D segment identity uncertain. Sequenced here: CD4+ T cells sorted from blood, sampled at week 0. The TCR sequence derives from a human donor with alopecia areata. CDR3 sequence: CASSLDFTDTQYF. The DNA is TGCGCCAGCAGCTTGGACTTCACAGATACGCAGTATTTT.